Below, 32 T cell receptor beta chains from the same sample are listed, as sequenced in a study of blood T cells in healthy people across ages. Alongside a J-beta primer mix, a sample-barcoded 5' primer served in a second PCR lasting roughly 6 to 12 cycles. TCRdb redid the calling of the 5' RACE reads with MiXCR, one entry per CDR3 protein. The sample holds 500,000 to 700,000 distinct CDR3 sequences, 25% to 30% seen once. The sequenced sample consisted of blood. These receptors all stem from a woman at least 80 years old in good health.

The rearrangement joins TRBV12-3 or TRBV12-4 to TRBJ2-3; no clear D. CDR3 length equals 14 residues. V was cut by 10 bases and J by 15 bases, with 29 bases left in between. CDR3 DNA: TGTGCCACCGAGCATTCGTTGGCCCCAGATACGGAATATTTT. As protein: CATEHSLAPDTEYF.

Many counts were recorded for this clonotype. Sequence at one end of the junction differs from germline and may be a read error. This rearrangement joins TRBV7-7 to TRBJ2-1, with unresolved D. Germline V gene sequence: CDR1 SSHAT, CDR2 FNYEAQ (reference sequence). CDR3 length: 12 amino acids. The CDR3 coding sequence is TGTGCTAGCAGCGATTCTTTGGGTGAGCAGTTCTTC. Translating it yields CASSDSLGEQFF. Complete variable domain (other parts from reference TRBV7-7 and TRBJ2-1): GAGVSQSPRYKVTKRGQDVTLRCDPISSHATLYWYQQALGQGPEFLTYFNYEAQPDKSGLPSDRFSAERPEGSISTLTIQRTEQRDSAMYRCASSDSLGEQFFGPGTRLTVL.

In this sample, this clonotype turned up a few times. The rearrangement links TRBV5-1 to TRBJ1-6, with TRBD1 matching 7 bases. The CDR3 consists of 16 residues. Germline CDR1 and CDR2: SGHRS and YFSETQ. V lost 4 bases and J lost 5; bases outside the gene matches: 9. This CDR3 is CASSTSTGVNNSPLHF. CDR3 bases: TGCGCCAGCAGCACAAGTACAGGGGTTAATAATTCACCCCTCCACTTT. The full variable domain, with the rest looked up from reference TRBV5-1 and TRBJ1-6, is KAGVTQTPRYLIKTRGQQVTLSCSPISGHRSVSWYQQTPGQGLQFLFEYFSETQRNKGNFPGRFSGRQFSNSRSEMNVSTLELGDSALYLCASSTSTGVNNSPLHFGNGTRLTVT.

Ten or more counts support this clonotype. The chain combines TRBV7-2 with TRBJ2-7, with TRBD2 matching 8 bases. V trimming: 1 base; J trimming: 5 bases; junction bases outside the gene matches: 16. Germline CDR1 and CDR2: SGHTA and FQGNSA. The CDR3 extends over 18 amino acids. This CDR3 reads CASSLVGSSTGGQDEQYF. CDR3 DNA sequence: TGTGCCAGCAGCTTAGTTGGTTCGTCGACGGGGGGGCAAGACGAGCAGTACTTC.

As concerns this clonotype: Since a much larger clone is just one base distant, this may be a read error. This chain joins TRBV28 and TRBJ1-1; maybe TRBD1 (6 bases). V was shortened by 6 bases and J by 1 base, with 9 bases between the two germline ends. CDR1 is MDHEN and CDR2 is SYDVKM in the germline V gene. The CDR3 consists of 13 residues. The CDR3 spells CASREQGNTEAFF. As DNA, the CDR3 is TGTGCCAGCAGGGAACAGGGGAACACTGAAGCTTTCTTT.

In its sample, this clonotype was seen many times. V usage is TRBV20-1 and J usage is TRBJ2-7; D may match TRBD1 or TRBD2 (5 bases each). The V end lost 5 bases, the J end lost 4 bases, and 15 bases lay between the germline ends. Germline-derived CDR1 and CDR2 are DFQATT and SNEGSKA (reference sequence). This CDR3 is 13 amino acids long. CDR3 nucleotides: TGCAGTGCTTCGGGACCCGGACCTTACGAGCAGTACTTC. Protein: CSASGPGPYEQYF.

Only a few counts were recorded for this clonotype. The chain employs TRBV3-1 and TRBJ1-3; 7 nucleotides agree with TRBD1. Germline V gene data show CDR1 as LGHDT and CDR2 as YNNKEL (reference sequence). Trimming took 2 bases from V and 2 from J; bases not matched to a gene: 3. The CDR3 runs to 15 residues. DNA for the CDR3: TGTGCCAGCAGCCAAAATACAGGGGCTGGAAACACCATATATTTT. Translation gives CASSQNTGAGNTIYF.

As DNA, the CDR3 is TGCAGCGTGGAAACGGACAGGGGCTACGAGCAGTACTTC. As protein: CSVETDRGYEQYF. V and J are TRBV29-1 and TRBJ2-4, with 9 positions matching TRBD1. Gene TRBJ2-7 matches the end of the DNA better, so the J call may be wrong. Looked up from germline, CDR1 is SQVTM and CDR2 is ANQGSEA. The length of the CDR3 is 13 residues.

As to this clonotype: The junction departs from the called germline gene at one end, perhaps through a read error. The CDR3 sequence: CNATGAATNEKRFF. CDR3 DNA: TGCAATGCTACAGGCGCCGCAACTAATGAAAAACGGTTTTTT. The chain combines TRBV20-1 with TRBJ1-4; possible D gene TRBD1, 5 bases. The CDR3 covers 14 residues. Looked up from germline, CDR1 is DFQATT and CDR2 is SNEGSKA (reference sequence).

This clonotype came up once. An end of the junction does not agree with germline; a read error may underlie this. The chain combines TRBV24-1 with TRBJ1-2; no clear D. Germline loops: CDR1 KGHDR, CDR2 SFDVKD. CDR3 size: 13 residues. The CDR3 DNA reads TGTACCACCAGTGACCCCCATGACTATGGCTACACCTTC. Its protein is CTTSDPHDYGYTF.

This chain links TRBV24-1 with TRBJ1-1; D might be TRBD1 (6 bases). Germline assignment: CDR1 KGHDR and CDR2 SFDVKD. The CDR3 is made up of 12 amino acids. The V gene lost 2 bases and the J gene lost 10 bases, with 10 bases spanning the gap. The CDR3 region has the DNA TGTGCCACCAGTGATTCGACAGGAATAGCTTTCTTT. It translates to CATSDSTGIAFF.

The sample holds a few counts of this clonotype. The chain uses TRBV20-1 and TRBJ1-5; tentative D call: TRBD1 (5 bases). The CDR3 length is 13 residues. V was shortened by 1 base and J by 7 bases, with 11 bases between the two germline ends. Per germline, CDR1 DFQATT and CDR2 SNEGSKA (reference sequence). The CDR3 region is CSARASRGQPQHF. CDR3 sequence (DNA): TGCAGTGCTAGAGCTTCCCGGGGGCAGCCCCAGCATTTT.

A remark on this clonotype: Since a much larger clone is just one base distant, this may be a read error. V usage is TRBV12-3 or TRBV12-4 and J usage is TRBJ2-7; TRBD2 agrees at 11 bases. With V trimmed by 5 bases and J by 6 bases, 6 bases remained unmatched. The CDR3 covers 14 residues. The DNA of the CDR3 is TGTGCCAGCAGTCCGGGACTAGCGGCGCTCGAGCAGTACTTC. Protein sequence: CASSPGLAALEQYF.

V usage is TRBV11-2 and J usage is TRBJ2-7; perhaps TRBD2 as D (5 bases). The CDR3 extends over 15 amino acids. V lost 3 bases and J lost 7, with 19 bases in between. Germline V lookup: CDR1 SGHAT, CDR2 FQNNGV. The CDR3 loop is CASSFGAERYNEQYF. The DNA for the CDR3 is TGTGCCAGCAGCTTTGGAGCGGAACGATACAATGAGCAGTACTTC.

At least ten counts were recorded for this clonotype. This chain links TRBV5-1 with TRBJ2-7; no definite D call. V was trimmed by 0 bases and J by 5 bases, leaving 18 bases between them. The germline V gene encodes CDR1 SGHRS and CDR2 YFSETQ. This CDR3 comprises 16 residues. The CDR3 coding sequence is TGCGCCAGCAGCTTGGGGGTGGGGATCTTACGGGACGAGCAGTACTTC. It codes for CASSLGVGILRDEQYF.

The chain combines TRBV5-5 with TRBJ1-6, with D possibly being TRBD1 (5 bases). The length of the CDR3 is 16 residues. Trimming stripped 3 bases from V and 8 bases from J, with 18 bases between. The germline V gene has CDR1 SGHKS and CDR2 YYEKEE (reference sequence). In DNA, the CDR3 is TGTGCCAGCAGCTCGGTACCAGGCCAAGGGGATTCACCCCTCCACTTT. Translated: CASSSVPGQGDSPLHF. The whole variable domain, filled in from reference TRBV5-5 and TRBJ1-6, reads DAGVTQSPTHLIKTRGQQVTLRCSPISGHKSVSWYQQVLGQGPQFIFQYYEKEERGRGNFPDRFSARQFPNYSSELNVNALLLGDSALYLCASSSVPGQGDSPLHFGNGTRLTVT.

The chain combines TRBV4-3 with TRBJ1-4; 7 bases line up with TRBD1. Germline-derived CDR1 and CDR2 are LGHNA and YSLEER. This CDR3 comprises 17 residues. V lost 0 bases and J lost 6; bases outside the gene matches: 10. CDR3 nucleotide sequence: TGCGCCAGCAGCCAAGAAGGTACCGGGACAGTGTATGAAAAACTGTTTTTT. Amino acids: CASSQEGTGTVYEKLFF.

This clonotype was found many times. The chain carries TRBV5-6 and TRBJ2-7; D perhaps matches TRBD1 (6 bases). The length of the CDR3 is 13 residues. Germline CDR1 reads SGHDT; CDR2 reads YYEEEE. V was trimmed by 5 bases and J by 0 bases, leaving 9 bases between them. The CDR3 nucleotides are TGTGCCAGCAGGGCAGGGGCCTCCTACGAGCAGTACTTC. It encodes CASRAGASYEQYF.

About this clonotype itself: A read error may be the cause here, since a much bigger clone is one base away. V is TRBV29-1 and J is TRBJ2-3, with D maybe TRBD1 (7 bases). CDR3 length: 13 residues. Germline CDR1 is SQVTM and CDR2 is ANQGSEA. Trimming shortened V by 3 bases and J by 8 bases, and 15 bases separated the two germline ends. CDR3 in amino acids: CSVDIGQEGTQYF. The CDR3 nucleotides read TGCAGCGTTGATATAGGACAGGAGGGTACGCAGTATTTT.

This clonotype occurred a few times. The chain is built from TRBV20-1 and TRBJ1-2; D might be TRBD1 (6 bases). CDR1 DFQATT and CDR2 SNEGSKA come from the germline V gene (reference sequence). The CDR3 has 17 amino acids. V gave up 5 bases and J gave up 1 base, with 23 bases separating them. The CDR3 nucleotides are TGCAGTGCTCCGTTCGGGGGCGAGTGGGCGGATAACTATGGCTACACCTTC. Amino acids: CSAPFGGEWADNYGYTF.

There are a few counts of this clonotype. This chain links TRBV28 with TRBJ1-6; D remains unclear. Germline CDR1 reads MDHEN; CDR2 reads SYDVKM. Trimming cost V 7 bases and J 0 bases, with 10 bases left between them. The length of the CDR3 is 15 residues. As DNA, the CDR3 is TGTGCCAGCATCGACTCGAGCTCCTATAATTCACCCCTCCACTTT. Translated, it gives CASIDSSSYNSPLHF.

Of note for this clonotype: A single base separates this from a much larger clone, so it may be a read error. J is TRBJ2-1 and V is TRBV24-1; D perhaps matches TRBD1 (7 bases). The CDR3 is 16 residues long. Germline CDR1 is KGHDR and CDR2 is SFDVKD. The DNA for the CDR3 is TGTGTCACCAGTGACCCCTCTTCGGAGGGGGCAACTGAGCAGTTCTTC. It encodes CVTSDPSSEGATEQFF.

The sample holds many counts of this clonotype. The chain employs TRBV18 and TRBJ2-7; D is perhaps TRBD1 (6 bases). V was clipped by 5 bases and J by 5 bases, with 13 bases between them. This CDR3 contains 13 residues. Per germline, CDR1 KGHSH and CDR2 LQKENI. This chain's CDR3 is CASSEKQGNEQYF. Here the CDR3 DNA reads TGTGCCAGCTCAGAGAAACAGGGAAACGAGCAGTACTTC. The full variable domain, in which reference TRBV18 and TRBJ2-7 provide the parts outside the CDR3, is NAGVMQNPRHLVRRRGQEARLRCSPMKGHSHVYWYRQLPEEGLKFMVYLQKENIIDESGMPKERFSAEFPKEGPSILRIQQVVRGDSAAYFCASSEKQGNEQYFGPGTRLTVT.

The V and J genes are TRBV27 and TRBJ1-2; 8 bases line up with TRBD1. The CDR3 has 16 amino acids. J gave up 0 bases and V 5 bases, and 8 bases lay outside the gene matches. Germline V CDR1 and CDR2: MNHEY, SMNVEV (reference sequence). The CDR3 protein is CASSPYRGAANYGYTF. CDR3 in DNA: TGTGCCAGCAGTCCGTACAGGGGGGCGGCTAACTATGGCTACACCTTC.

Concerning this clonotype: This could be a read error, since a much larger clone is one nucleotide away. This rearrangement joins TRBV14 to TRBJ2-3, with 8 bases lining up with TRBD2. The CDR3 has 18 amino acids. Germline V CDR1 and CDR2: SGHDN, FVKESK. V shed 0 bases and J 2 bases; nucleotides not matched to a gene: 10. CDR3: CASSQDLNGGGPTDTQYF. DNA of the CDR3: TGTGCCAGCAGCCAAGATCTGAATGGCGGGGGGCCCACAGATACGCAGTATTTT. Complete variable domain (other parts from reference TRBV14 and TRBJ2-3): EAGVTQFPSHSVIEKGQTVTLRCDPISGHDNLYWYRRVMGKEIKFLLHFVKESKQDESGMPNNRFLAERTGGTYSTLKVQPAELEDSGVYFCASSQDLNGGGPTDTQYFGPGTRLTVL.

This rearrangement joins TRBV20-1 to TRBJ2-1, with 12 bases matching TRBD1. CDR1 and CDR2 from the germline V gene are DFQATT and SNEGSKA (reference sequence). V gave up 2 bases and J gave up 8 bases; unmatched junction bases: 10. The CDR3 spans 16 residues. The CDR3 sequence: CSARPGTGGTPHEQFF. In nucleotides, the CDR3 is TGCAGTGCTAGACCCGGGACAGGGGGCACCCCCCATGAGCAGTTCTTC.

A word on this clonotype: This could be a read error, since a much larger clone is one nucleotide away. This chain links TRBV20-1 with TRBJ2-7; either TRBD1 or TRBD2 may supply D (6 bases each). The length of the CDR3 is 15 residues. The V and J ends lost 0 bases and 9 bases respectively, with 21 bases between them. Germline values: CDR1 DFQATT, CDR2 SNEGSKA (reference sequence). The CDR3 reads CSARDVGGPYNGQYF. The CDR3 DNA follows: TGCAGTGCTAGAGATGTGGGGGGCCCATACAATGGGCAGTACTTC.

This clonotype was observed a few times. The chain joins TRBV18 to TRBJ1-2; TRBD1 matches 12 bases. Germline V gene lookup returns CDR1 KGHSH and CDR2 LQKENI. Trimming took 3 bases from V and 2 from J; bases not matched to a gene: 4. This CDR3 comprises 16 residues. Here the CDR3 reads CASSPPGTGGNYGYTF. The CDR3 DNA sequence: TGTGCCAGCTCACCCCCCGGGACAGGGGGCAACTATGGCTACACCTTC.

The sample holds many counts of this clonotype. The rearrangement uses TRBV7-2 and TRBJ1-6; maybe TRBD1 (5 bases). V dropped 5 bases and J dropped 9 bases, with 14 bases sitting between them. Germline V gives CDR1 SGHTA, CDR2 FQGNSA. This CDR3 contains 14 residues. CDR3 sequence (DNA): TGTGCCAGCAGCCCGATTCAGGGTGGTTCACCCCTCCACTTT. Residues: CASSPIQGGSPLHF.

This clonotype came up many times. The V gene is TRBV12-3 or TRBV12-4, the J gene TRBJ2-5, with no clear D. There are 12 residues in the CDR3. V was trimmed by 11 bases and J by 5 bases, leaving 15 bases between them. The CDR3 DNA reads as TGTGCCGTGGGCCGGACCAGGGAGACCCAGTACTTC. It yields the protein CAVGRTRETQYF.

V is TRBV20-1 and J is TRBJ1-4; D is ambiguous. Germline V gene data show CDR1 as DFQATT and CDR2 as SNEGSKA (reference sequence). This CDR3 has 14 amino acids. The V end lost 0 bases, the J end lost 7 bases, and 12 bases lay between the germline ends. The CDR3, as DNA: TGCAGTGCTAGAGATCCTGTGGTGGGTGAAAAACTGTTTTTT. It is translated as CSARDPVVGEKLFF.

In its sample, this clonotype was seen many times. The rearrangement uses TRBV6-1 and TRBJ2-1; D is uncertain. The CDR3 covers 12 residues. Trimming pared 9 bases from V and 7 bases from J, leaving 13 bases between. Germline loops: CDR1 MNHNS, CDR2 SASEGT. The CDR3 DNA sequence: TGTGCCAGTAGACATTCCTCTAATGAGCAGTTCTTC. This codes for CASRHSSNEQFF.